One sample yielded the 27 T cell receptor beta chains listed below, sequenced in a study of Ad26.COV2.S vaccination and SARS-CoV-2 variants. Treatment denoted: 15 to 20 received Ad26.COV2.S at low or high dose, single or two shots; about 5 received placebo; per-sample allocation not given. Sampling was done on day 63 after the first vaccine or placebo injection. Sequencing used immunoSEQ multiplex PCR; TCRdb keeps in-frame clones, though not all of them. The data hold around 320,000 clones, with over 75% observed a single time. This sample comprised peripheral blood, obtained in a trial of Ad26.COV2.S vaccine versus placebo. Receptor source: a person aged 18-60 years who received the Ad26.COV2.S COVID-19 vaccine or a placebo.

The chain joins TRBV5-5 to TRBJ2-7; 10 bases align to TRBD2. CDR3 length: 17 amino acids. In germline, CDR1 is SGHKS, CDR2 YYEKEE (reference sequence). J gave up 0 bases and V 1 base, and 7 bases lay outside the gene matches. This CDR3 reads CASSLSLAGGSSYEQYF. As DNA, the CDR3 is TGTGCCAGCAGCTTGTCCTTAGCGGGGGGCAGCTCCTACGAGCAGTACTTC. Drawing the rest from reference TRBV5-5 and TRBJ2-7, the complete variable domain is DAGVTQSPTHLIKTRGQQVTLRCSPISGHKSVSWYQQVLGQGPQFIFQYYEKEERGRGNFPDRFSARQFPNYSSELNVNALLLGDSALYLCASSLSLAGGSSYEQYFGPGTRLTVT.

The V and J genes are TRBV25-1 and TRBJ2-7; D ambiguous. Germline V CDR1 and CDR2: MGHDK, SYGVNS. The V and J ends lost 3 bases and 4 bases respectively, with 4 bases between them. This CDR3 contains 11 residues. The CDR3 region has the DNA TGTGCCAGCAGTGAGGGTTACGAGCAGTACTTC. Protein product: CASSEGYEQYF.

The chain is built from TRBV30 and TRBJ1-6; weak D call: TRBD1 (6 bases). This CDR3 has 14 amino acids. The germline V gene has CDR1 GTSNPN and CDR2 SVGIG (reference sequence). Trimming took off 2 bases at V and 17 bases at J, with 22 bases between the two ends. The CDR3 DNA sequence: TGTGCCTGGAGTCCGGGGGACAATAGTCGGTGGTTCCACTTT. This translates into CAWSPGDNSRWFHF.

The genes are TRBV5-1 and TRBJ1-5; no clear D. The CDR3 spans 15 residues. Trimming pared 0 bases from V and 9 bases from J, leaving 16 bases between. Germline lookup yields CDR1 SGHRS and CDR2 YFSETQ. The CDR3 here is CASSLVPQEGPPQHF. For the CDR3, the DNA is TGCGCCAGCAGCTTGGTTCCTCAGGAAGGTCCGCCCCAGCATTTT. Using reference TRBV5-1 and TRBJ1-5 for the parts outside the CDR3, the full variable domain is KAGVTQTPRYLIKTRGQQVTLSCSPISGHRSVSWYQQTPGQGLQFLFEYFSETQRNKGNFPGRFSGRQFSNSRSEMNVSTLELGDSALYLCASSLVPQEGPPQHFGDGTRLSIL.

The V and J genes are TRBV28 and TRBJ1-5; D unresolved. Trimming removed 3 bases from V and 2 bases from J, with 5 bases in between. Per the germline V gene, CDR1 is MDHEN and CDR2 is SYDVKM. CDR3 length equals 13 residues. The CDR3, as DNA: TGTGCCAGCAGTTTTCTGGGCAATCAGCCCCAGCATTTT. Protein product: CASSFLGNQPQHF. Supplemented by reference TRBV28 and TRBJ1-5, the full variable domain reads DVKVTQSSRYLVKRTGEKVFLECVQDMDHENMFWYRQDPGLGLRLIYFSYDVKMKEKGDIPEGYSVSREKKERFSLILESASTNQTSMYLCASSFLGNQPQHFGDGTRLSIL.

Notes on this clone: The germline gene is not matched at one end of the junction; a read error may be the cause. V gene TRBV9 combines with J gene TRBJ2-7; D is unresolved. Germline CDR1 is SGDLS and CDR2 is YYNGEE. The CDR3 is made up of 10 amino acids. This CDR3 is CASSVRRLLF. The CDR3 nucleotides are TGTGCCAGCAGCGTACGGAGATTATTATTC. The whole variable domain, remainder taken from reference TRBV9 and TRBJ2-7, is DSGVTQTPKHLITATGQRVTLRCSPRSGDLSVYWYQQSLDQGLQFLIQYYNGEERAKGNILERFSAQQFPDLHSELNLSSLELGDSALYFCASSVRRLLFGPGTRLTVT.

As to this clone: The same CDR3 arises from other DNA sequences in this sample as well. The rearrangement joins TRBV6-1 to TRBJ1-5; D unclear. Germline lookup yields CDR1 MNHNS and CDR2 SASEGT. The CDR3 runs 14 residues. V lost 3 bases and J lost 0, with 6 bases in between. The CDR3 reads CASSEGYSNQPQHF. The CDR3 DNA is TGTGCCAGCAGTGAGGGGTATAGCAATCAGCCCCAGCATTTT.

CDR3 amino acids: CASSLGQGASYEQYF. The CDR3 DNA reads TGTGCCAGCAGCTTGGGTCAGGGGGCCTCCTACGAGCAGTACTTC. This chain links TRBV5-4 with TRBJ2-7, with 8 bases fitting TRBD1. The germline V gene encodes CDR1 SGHNT and CDR2 YYREEE (reference sequence). This CDR3 is 15 amino acids long. The trim removed 0 bases at V and 0 bases at J, leaving 2 bases unmatched. The whole variable domain, remainder taken from reference TRBV5-4 and TRBJ2-7, is ETGVTQSPTHLIKTRGQQVTLRCSSQSGHNTVSWYQQALGQGPQFIFQYYREEENGRGNFPPRFSGLQFPNYSSELNVNALELDDSALYLCASSLGQGASYEQYFGPGTRLTVT.

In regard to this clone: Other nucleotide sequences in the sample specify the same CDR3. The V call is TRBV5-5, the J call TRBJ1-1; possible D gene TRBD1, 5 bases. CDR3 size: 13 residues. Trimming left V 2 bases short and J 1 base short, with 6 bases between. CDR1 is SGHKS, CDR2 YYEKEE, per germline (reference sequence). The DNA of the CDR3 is TGTGCCAGCAGCTTAACAGGGAACACTGAAGCTTTCTTT. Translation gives CASSLTGNTEAFF.

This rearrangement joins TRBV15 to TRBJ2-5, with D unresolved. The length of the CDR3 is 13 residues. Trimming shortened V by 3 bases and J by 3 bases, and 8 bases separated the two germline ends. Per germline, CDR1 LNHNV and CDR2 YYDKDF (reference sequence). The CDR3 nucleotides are TGTGCCACCAGCAGCCCCAACGAAGAGACCCAGTACTTC. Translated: CATSSPNEETQYF. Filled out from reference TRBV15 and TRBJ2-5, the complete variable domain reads DAMVIQNPRYQVTQFGKPVTLSCSQTLNHNVMYWYQQKSSQAPKLLFHYYDKDFNNEADTPDNFQSRRPNTSFCFLDIRSPGLGDTAMYLCATSSPNEETQYFGPGTRLLVL.

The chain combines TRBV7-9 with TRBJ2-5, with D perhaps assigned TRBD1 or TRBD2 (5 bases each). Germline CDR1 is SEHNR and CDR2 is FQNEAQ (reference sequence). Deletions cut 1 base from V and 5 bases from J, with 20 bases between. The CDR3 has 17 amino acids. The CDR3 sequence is CASSLGVGQGDAETQYF. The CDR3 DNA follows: TGTGCCAGCAGCTTAGGGGTAGGGCAGGGAGATGCTGAGACCCAGTACTTC.

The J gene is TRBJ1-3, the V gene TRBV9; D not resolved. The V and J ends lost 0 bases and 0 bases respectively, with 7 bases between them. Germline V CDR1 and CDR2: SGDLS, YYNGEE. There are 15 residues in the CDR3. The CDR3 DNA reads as TGTGCCAGCAGCGTAGGAGTGAACTCTGGAAACACCATATATTTT. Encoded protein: CASSVGVNSGNTIYF. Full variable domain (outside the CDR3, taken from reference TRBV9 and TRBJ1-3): DSGVTQTPKHLITATGQRVTLRCSPRSGDLSVYWYQQSLDQGLQFLIQYYNGEERAKGNILERFSAQQFPDLHSELNLSSLELGDSALYFCASSVGVNSGNTIYFGEGSWLTVV.

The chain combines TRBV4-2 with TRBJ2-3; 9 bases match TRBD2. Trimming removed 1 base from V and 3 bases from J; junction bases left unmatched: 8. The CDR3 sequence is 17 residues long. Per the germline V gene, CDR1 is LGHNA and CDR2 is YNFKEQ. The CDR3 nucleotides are TGTGCCAGCAGCCAAGGACTCAGCGGGGGGTTTACAGATACGCAGTATTTT. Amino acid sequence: CASSQGLSGGFTDTQYF.

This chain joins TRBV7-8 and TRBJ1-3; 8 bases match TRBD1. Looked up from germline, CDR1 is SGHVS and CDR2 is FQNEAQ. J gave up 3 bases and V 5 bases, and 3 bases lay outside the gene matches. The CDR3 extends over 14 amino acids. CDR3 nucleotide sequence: TGTGCCAGCAGCCCCGGGACAGGTGGAAACACCATATATTTT. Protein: CASSPGTGGNTIYF.

CDR3 region: CAWRRKGIDNSPLHF. The CDR3 DNA follows: TGTGCCTGGAGGAGAAAGGGCATCGATAATTCACCCCTCCACTTT. V and J are TRBV30 and TRBJ1-6; D uncertain. CDR3 length equals 15 residues. CDR1 GTSNPN and CDR2 SVGIG come from the germline V gene (reference sequence). Trimming shortened V by 3 bases and J by 5 bases, and 14 bases separated the two germline ends.

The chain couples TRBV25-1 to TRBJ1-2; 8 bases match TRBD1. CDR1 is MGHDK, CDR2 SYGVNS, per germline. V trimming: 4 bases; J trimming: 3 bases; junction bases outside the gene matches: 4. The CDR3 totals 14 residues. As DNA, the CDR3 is TGTGCCAGCAGTGGTGGGACAGGCCACTATGGCTACACCTTC. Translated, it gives CASSGGTGHYGYTF.

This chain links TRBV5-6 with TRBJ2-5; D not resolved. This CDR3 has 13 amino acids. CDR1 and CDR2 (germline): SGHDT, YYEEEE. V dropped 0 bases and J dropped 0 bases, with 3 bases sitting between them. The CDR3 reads CASSLGNQETQYF. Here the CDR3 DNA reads TGTGCCAGCAGCTTGGGCAACCAAGAGACCCAGTACTTC.

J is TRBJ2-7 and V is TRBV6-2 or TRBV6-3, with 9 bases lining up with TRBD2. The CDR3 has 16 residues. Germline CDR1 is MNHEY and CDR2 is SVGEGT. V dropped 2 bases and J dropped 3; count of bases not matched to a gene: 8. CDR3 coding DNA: TGTGCCAGCAGTTACAGTTCATCTAGCGGGATCTACGAGCAGTACTTC. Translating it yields CASSYSSSSGIYEQYF.

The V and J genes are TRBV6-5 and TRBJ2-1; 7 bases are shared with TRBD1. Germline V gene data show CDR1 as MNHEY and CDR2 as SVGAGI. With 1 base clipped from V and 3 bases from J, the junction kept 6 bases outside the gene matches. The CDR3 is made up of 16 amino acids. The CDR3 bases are TGTGCCAGCAGTTACTTGCCGGGACAGATCTACAATGAGCAGTTCTTC. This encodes CASSYLPGQIYNEQFF.

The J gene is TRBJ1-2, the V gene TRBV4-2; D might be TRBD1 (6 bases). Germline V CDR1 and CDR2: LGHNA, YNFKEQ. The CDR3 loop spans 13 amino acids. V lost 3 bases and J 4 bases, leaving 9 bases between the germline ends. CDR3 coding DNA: TGTGCCAGCAGCCAGCGGGACACCTATGGCTACACCTTC. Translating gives CASSQRDTYGYTF.

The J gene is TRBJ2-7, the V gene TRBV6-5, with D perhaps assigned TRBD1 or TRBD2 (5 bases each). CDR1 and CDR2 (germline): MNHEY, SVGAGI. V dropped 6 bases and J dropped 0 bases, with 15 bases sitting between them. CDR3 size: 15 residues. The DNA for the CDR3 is TGTGCCAGCAGCCAGGGACCCAGCCTCTCCTACGAGCAGTACTTC. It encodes CASSQGPSLSYEQYF.

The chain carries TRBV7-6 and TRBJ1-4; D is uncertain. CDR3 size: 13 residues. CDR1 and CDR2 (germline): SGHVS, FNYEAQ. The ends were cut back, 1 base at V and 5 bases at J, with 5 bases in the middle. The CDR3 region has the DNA TGTGCCAGCAGCTTAGTTAACAATGAAAAACTGTTTTTT. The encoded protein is CASSLVNNEKLFF.

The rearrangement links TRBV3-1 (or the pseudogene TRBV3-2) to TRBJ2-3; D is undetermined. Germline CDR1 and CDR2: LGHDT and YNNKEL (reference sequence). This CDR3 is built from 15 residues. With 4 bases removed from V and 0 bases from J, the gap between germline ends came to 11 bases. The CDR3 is CASSPASSSTDTQYF. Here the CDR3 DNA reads TGTGCCAGCAGCCCCGCCAGCAGCAGCACAGATACGCAGTATTTT.

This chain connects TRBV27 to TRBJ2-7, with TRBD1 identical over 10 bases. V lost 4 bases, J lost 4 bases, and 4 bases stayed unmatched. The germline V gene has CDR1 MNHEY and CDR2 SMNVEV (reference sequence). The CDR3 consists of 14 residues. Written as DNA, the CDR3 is TGTGCCAGCAGTTGGACAGGGGGTGCTTACGAGCAGTACTTC. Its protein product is CASSWTGGAYEQYF.

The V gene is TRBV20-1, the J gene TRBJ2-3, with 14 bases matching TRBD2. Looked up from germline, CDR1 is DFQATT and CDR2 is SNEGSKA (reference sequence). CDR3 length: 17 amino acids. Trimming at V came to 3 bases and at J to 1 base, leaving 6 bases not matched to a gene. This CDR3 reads CSASAGTSGGRTDTQYF. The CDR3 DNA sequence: TGCAGTGCTAGTGCCGGGACTAGCGGGGGCCGCACAGATACGCAGTATTTT.

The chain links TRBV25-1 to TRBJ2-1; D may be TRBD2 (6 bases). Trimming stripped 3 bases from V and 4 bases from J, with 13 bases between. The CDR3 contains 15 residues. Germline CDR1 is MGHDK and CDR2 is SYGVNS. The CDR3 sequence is CASSEPSDVYNEQFF. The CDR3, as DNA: TGTGCCAGCAGTGAGCCTAGCGACGTATACAATGAGCAGTTCTTC.

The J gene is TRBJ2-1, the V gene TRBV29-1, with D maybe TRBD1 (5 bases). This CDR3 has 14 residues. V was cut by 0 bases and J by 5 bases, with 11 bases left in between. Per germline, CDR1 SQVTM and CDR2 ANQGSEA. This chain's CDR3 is CSVEDERQNNEQFF. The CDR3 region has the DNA TGCAGCGTTGAAGATGAGAGACAGAACAATGAGCAGTTCTTC.